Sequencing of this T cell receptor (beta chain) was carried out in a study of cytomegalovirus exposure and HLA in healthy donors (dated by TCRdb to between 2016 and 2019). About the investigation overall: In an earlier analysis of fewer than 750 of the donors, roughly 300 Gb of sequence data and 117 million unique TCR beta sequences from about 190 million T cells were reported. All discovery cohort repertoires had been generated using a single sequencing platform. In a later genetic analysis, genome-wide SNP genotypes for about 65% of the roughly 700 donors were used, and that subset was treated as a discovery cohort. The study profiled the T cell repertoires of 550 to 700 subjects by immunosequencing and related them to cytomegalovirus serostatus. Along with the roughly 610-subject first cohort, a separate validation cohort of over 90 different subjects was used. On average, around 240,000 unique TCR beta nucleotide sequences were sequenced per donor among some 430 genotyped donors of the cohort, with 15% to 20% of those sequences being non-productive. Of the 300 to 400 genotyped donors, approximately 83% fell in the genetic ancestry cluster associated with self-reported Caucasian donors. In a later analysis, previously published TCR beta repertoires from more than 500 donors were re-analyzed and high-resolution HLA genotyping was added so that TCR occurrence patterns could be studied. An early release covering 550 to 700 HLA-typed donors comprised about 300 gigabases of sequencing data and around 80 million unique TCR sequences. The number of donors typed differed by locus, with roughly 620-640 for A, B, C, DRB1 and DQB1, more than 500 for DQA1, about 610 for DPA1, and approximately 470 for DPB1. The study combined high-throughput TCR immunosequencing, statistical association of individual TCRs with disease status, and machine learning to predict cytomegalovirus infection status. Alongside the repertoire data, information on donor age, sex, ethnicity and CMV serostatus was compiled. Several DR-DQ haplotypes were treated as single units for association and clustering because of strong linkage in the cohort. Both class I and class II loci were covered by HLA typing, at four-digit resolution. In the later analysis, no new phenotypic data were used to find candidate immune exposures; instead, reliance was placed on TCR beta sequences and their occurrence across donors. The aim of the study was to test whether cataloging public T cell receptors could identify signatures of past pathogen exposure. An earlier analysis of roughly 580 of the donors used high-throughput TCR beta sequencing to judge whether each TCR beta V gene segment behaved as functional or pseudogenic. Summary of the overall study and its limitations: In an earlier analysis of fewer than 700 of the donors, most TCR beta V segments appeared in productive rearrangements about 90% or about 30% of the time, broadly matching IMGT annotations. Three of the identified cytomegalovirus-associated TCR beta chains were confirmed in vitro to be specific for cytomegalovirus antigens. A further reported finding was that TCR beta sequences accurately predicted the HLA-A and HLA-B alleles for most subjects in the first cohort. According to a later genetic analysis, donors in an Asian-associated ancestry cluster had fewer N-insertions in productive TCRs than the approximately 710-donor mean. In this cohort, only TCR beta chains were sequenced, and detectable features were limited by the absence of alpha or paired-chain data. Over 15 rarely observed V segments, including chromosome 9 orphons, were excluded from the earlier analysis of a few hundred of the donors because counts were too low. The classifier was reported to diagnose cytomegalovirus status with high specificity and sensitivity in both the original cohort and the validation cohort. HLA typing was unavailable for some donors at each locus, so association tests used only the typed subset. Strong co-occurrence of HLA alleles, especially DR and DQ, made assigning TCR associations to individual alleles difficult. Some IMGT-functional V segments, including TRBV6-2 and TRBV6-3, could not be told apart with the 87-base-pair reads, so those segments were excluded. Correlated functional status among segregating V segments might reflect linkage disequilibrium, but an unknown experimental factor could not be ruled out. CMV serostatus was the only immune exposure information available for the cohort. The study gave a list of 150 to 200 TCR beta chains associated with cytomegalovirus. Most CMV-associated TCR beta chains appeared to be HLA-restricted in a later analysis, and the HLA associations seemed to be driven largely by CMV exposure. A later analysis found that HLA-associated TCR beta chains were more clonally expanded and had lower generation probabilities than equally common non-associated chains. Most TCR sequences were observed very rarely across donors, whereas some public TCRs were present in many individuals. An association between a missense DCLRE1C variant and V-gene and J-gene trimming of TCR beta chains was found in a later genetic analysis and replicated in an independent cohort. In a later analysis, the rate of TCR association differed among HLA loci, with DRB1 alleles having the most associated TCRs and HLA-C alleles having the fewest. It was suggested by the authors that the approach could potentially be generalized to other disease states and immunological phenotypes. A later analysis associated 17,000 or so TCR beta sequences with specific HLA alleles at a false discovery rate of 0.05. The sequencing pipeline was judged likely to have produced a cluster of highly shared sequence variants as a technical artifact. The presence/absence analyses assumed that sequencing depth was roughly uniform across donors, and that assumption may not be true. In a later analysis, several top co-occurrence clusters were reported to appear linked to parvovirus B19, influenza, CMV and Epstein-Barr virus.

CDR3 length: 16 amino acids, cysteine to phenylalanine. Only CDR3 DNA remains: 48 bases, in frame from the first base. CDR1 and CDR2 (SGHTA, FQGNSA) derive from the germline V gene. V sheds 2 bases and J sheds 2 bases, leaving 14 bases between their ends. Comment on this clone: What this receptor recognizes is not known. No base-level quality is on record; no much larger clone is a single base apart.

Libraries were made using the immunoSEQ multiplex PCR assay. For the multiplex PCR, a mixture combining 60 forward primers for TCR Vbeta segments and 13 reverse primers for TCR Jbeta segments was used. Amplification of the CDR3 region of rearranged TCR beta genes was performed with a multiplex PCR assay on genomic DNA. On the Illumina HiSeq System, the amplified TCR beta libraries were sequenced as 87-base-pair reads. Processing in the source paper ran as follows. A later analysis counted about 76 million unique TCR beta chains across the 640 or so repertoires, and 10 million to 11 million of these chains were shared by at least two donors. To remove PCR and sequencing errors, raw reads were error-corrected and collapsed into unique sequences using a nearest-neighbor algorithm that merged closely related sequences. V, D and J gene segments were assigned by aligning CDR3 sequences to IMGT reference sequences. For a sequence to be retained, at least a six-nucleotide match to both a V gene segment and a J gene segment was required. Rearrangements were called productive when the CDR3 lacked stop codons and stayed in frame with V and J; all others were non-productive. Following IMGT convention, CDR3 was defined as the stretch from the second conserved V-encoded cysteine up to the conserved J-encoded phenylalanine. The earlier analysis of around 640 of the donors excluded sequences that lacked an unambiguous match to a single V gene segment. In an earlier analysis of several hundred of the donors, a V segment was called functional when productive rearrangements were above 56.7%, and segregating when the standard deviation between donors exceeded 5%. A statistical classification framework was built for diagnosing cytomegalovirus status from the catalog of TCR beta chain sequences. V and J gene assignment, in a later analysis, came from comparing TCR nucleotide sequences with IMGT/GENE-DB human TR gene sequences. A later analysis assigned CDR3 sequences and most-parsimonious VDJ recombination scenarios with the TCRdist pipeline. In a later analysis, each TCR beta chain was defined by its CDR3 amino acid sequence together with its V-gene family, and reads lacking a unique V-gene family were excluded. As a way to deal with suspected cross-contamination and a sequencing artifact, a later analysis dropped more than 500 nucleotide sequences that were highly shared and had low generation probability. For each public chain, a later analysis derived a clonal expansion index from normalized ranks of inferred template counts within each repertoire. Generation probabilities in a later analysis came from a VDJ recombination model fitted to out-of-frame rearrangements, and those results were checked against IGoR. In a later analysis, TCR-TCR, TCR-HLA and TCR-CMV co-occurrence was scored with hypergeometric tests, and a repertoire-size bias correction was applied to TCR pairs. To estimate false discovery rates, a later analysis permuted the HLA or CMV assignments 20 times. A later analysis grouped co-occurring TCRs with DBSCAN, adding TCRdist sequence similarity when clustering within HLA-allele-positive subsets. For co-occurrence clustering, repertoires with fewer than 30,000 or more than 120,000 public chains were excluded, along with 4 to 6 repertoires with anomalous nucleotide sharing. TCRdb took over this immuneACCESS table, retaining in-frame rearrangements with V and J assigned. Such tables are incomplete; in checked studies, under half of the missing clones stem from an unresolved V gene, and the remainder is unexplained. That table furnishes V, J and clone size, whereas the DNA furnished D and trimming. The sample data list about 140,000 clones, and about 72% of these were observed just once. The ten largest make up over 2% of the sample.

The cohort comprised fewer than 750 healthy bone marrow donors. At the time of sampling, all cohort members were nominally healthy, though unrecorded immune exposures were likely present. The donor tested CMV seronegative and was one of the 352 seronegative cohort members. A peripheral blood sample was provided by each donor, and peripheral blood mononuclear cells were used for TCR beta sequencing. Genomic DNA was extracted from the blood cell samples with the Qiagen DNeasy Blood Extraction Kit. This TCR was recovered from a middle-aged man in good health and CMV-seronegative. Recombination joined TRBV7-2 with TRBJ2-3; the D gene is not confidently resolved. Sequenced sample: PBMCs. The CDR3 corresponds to CASSLSAAMSTDTQYF. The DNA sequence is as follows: TGTGCCAGCAGCTTATCCGCCGCGATGTCCACAGATACGCAGTATTTT.